This TCR beta chain was sequenced for a study of shared clonotypes between healthy human individuals. Study-level information: Serving as donors were a couple of women and a few men, whose ages spanned 18 to 49. General study results and limits: Some naive CD4 clonotypes, around 5%, turned up in common across several donors.

A remark on this clone: What it recognizes is unknown.

Losses at the gene ends were 1 base for V and 1 base for J; bases not matched to a gene: 4. This CDR3 has 16 residues. Germline V gene lookup returns CDR1 SGHVS and CDR2 FQNEAQ. Here immunoSEQ multiplex PCR was the method, and the copy in TCRdb shows in-frame clones only, minus some. Seen here are approximately 2.4 million clones, about 94% observed once, and the top ten hold roughly 0.13%. Sequencing was performed on naive CD4+ T cells sorted from blood. The subset was: CD45RA+ positively selected. The genes are TRBV7-8 and TRBJ2-7; 10 bases are a match to TRBD2. The sequence was obtained from a man between 18 and 29 years old in good health. CDR3 amino acids: CASSLVLAGGSYEQYF. CDR3 sequence (DNA): TGTGCCAGCAGCTTAGTCTTAGCGGGGGGTTCCTACGAGCAGTACTTC.